The rows below give T cell receptor beta chains drawn from one sample of a study of vaccination effects on CD4 cells after COVID-19. The data were produced by immunoSEQ multiplex PCR, yet TCRdb's version contains in-frame clones alone and is incomplete. The sample lists roughly 70,000 clones, 70% to 85% occurring once. Their antigen targets remain unknown. The specimen was CD4+ T cells from PBMCs cultured with HCoV-229E spike peptides, collected after COVID-19 vaccination. The receptors here all came from a human donor who received a COVID-19 vaccine. The CDR3 runs from the conserved cysteine through the conserved F or W. D genes are given only for firm matches. Size is stated for part of the rows, as once, few or many counts, or as a class when the clone is expanded.

DNA,CDR3,V,J,size,D,length
TGTGCCAGCAGGCCGGGACAGGGAGGGAGCAATCAGCCCCAGCATTTT,CASRPGQGGSNQPQHF,TRBV7-9,TRBJ1-5,-,TRBD1,16
TGTGCCACCAGTGATTGGTTCTCCTACAATGAGCAGTTCTTC,CATSDWFSYNEQFF,TRBV24-1,TRBJ2-1,-,-,14
TGCAGCGTTGAAGGAGGTTACATGTCCCAAGAGACCCAGTACTTC,CSVEGGYMSQETQYF,TRBV29-1,TRBJ2-5,-,-,15
TGTGCCAGCAGCCAACCTGGGACAGGCAATTCACCCCTCCACTTT,CASSQPGTGNSPLHF,TRBV14,TRBJ1-6,-,TRBD1,15
TGTGCCAGCAGCTCGGGGGTCGGAGAAAAACTGTTTTTT,CASSSGVGEKLFF,TRBV7-3,TRBJ1-4,-,-,13
TGTGCCAGCAGCTTCCCCCCTCCAGGCGGGGAAAAACTGTTTTTT,CASSFPPPGGEKLFF,TRBV7-2,TRBJ1-4,-,-,15
TGTGCCAGCAGTGCCCAACTAAAAGAGACCCAGTACTTC,CASSAQLKETQYF,TRBV25-1,TRBJ2-5,-,-,13
TGTGCCAGCTCACCGTACCGGGACAACCCTATTGATGGCTACACCTTC,CASSPYRDNPIDGYTF,TRBV18,TRBJ1-2,-,-,16
TGTGCCAGCAGTGATGTTTCGGGGGGCACAGATACGCAGTATTTT,CASSDVSGGTDTQYF,TRBV6-1,TRBJ2-3,-,-,15
TGTGCCAGCAGCGTAGAAGAACGGGGGAGAGCTTTCTTT,CASSVEERGRAFF,TRBV9,TRBJ1-1,once,-,13
TGCAGTGCTAGAGATCTCAATGAGCAGTTCTTC,CSARDLNEQFF,TRBV20-1,TRBJ2-1,-,-,11
TGTGCCTGGAGTGTACGCGGCGTCGGGGAGCTGTTTTTT,CAWSVRGVGELFF,TRBV30,TRBJ2-2,once,-,13
TGTGCCAGCAGTTCACAGGAGACTGAAGCTTTCTTT,CASSSQETEAFF,TRBV6-5,TRBJ1-1,-,-,12
TGTGCCAGCAGCTTAGGAAGGCTAGCGGGGGGCACAGATACGCAGTATTTT,CASSLGRLAGGTDTQYF,TRBV7-8,TRBJ2-3,-,TRBD2,17
TGCGCCAGCAGCCAAGCCCCTGTACCAGGCTGGGCTGAAGCTTTCTTT,CASSQAPVPGWAEAFF,TRBV4-1,TRBJ1-1,-,-,16
TGTGCCACCAGTGAGCCGGGACAGATTCCCCAGCATTTT,CATSEPGQIPQHF,TRBV24-1,TRBJ1-5,-,TRBD1,13
TGTGCCAGCAGTGAAGCTCGCAGGTACAATGAGCAGTTCTTC,CASSEARRYNEQFF,TRBV2,TRBJ2-1,-,-,14
TGTGCCAGTACCCCCCCCGGTTGGGCACCGGGTACCATGGGAAACATTCAGTACTTC,CASTPPGWAPGTMGNIQYF,TRBV19,TRBJ2-4,-,-,19
TGTGCCAGCAGCGTCCCTCTAGCGTCCGACACCGGGGAGCTGTTTTTT,CASSVPLASDTGELFF,TRBV9,TRBJ2-2,-,-,16
TGTGCCAGCAGCCCAACTAATAGCGGACAGGGTGGCGGGTACTTC,CASSPTNSGQGGGYF,TRBV7-2,TRBJ2-4,-,TRBD1,15
TGTGCCAGCAGCCCCCGGACTAGCTCGGGTGAGCAGTTCTTC,CASSPRTSSGEQFF,TRBV7-3,TRBJ2-1,-,TRBD2,14
TGTGCCAGCAGTTACTCGTGGCTCATGGGTGGCTACACCTTC,CASSYSWLMGGYTF,TRBV6-6,TRBJ1-2,-,-,14
TGTGCCAGCCGAACCGATGACTATGGCTACACCTTC,CASRTDDYGYTF,TRBV2,TRBJ1-2,few,-,12
TGTGCCAGCAGTTTTTGGACCGAAGAGACCCAGTACTTC,CASSFWTEETQYF,TRBV12-3/TRBV12-4,TRBJ2-5,once,-,13
TGCAGCGTGCACGAGAGGGTAGAGACCCAGTACTTC,CSVHERVETQYF,TRBV29-1,TRBJ2-5,-,-,12
TGCGCCAGCATCCCAGACCCTGGGGCGAACACTGAAGCTTTCTTT,CASIPDPGANTEAFF,TRBV10-2,TRBJ1-1,-,-,15
TGCGCCAGCAGCAAGGGACCGGGACAGGGGTCGGGGAGCTCTGGAAACACCATATATTTT,CASSKGPGQGSGSSGNTIYF,TRBV5-1,TRBJ1-3,few,TRBD1,20
TGTGCCAGCAGTCGGTCAGGCGAGACCCAGTACTTC,CASSRSGETQYF,TRBV12-3/TRBV12-4,TRBJ2-5,-,-,12
TGTGCCAGCAGCCCCCAGGGAGGGGGTGCGAGCAATCAGCCCCAGCATTTT,CASSPQGGGASNQPQHF,TRBV5-5,TRBJ1-5,-,-,17
TGTGCCAGCAGTTACGGTAACAGGGGCGCTAACTATGGCTACACCTTC,CASSYGNRGANYGYTF,TRBV6-2/TRBV6-3,TRBJ1-2,-,TRBD1,16
TGTGCCAGCAGCTCGGGCATAGCGGGGGGGCCTAGAGATACGCAGTATTTT,CASSSGIAGGPRDTQYF,TRBV11-3,TRBJ2-3,-,TRBD2,17
TGTGCCAGCGGATATTACAGGGACGGTTCACCCCTCCACTTT,CASGYYRDGSPLHF,TRBV7-9,TRBJ1-6,-,-,14
TGTGCCAGCAGCTTAAAAATACTAGCGGGGGGCGATGAGCAGTTCTTC,CASSLKILAGGDEQFF,TRBV5-7,TRBJ2-1,-,TRBD2,16
TGTGCCATCAGTGATCCGGGGAATGAGCAGTTCTTC,CAISDPGNEQFF,TRBV10-3,TRBJ2-1,-,-,12